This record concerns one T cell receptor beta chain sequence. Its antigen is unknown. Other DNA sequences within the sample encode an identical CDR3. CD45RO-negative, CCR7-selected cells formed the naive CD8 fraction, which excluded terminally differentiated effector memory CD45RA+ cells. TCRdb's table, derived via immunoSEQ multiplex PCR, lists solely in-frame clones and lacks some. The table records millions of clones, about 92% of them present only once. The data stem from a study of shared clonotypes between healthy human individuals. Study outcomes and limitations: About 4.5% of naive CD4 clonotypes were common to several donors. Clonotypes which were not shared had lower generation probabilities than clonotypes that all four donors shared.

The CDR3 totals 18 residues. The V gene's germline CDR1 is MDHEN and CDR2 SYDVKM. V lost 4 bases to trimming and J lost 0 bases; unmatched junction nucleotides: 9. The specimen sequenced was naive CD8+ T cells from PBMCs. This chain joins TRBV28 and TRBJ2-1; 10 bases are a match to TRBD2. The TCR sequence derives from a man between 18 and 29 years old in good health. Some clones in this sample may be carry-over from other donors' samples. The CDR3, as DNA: TGTGCCAGCAGTTCTATCAGGACTAGCGGATCCTCCTACAATGAGCAGTTCTTC. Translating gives CASSSIRTSGSSYNEQFF.